The present T cell receptor (beta chain) was sequenced within a study of identical twins (dated by TCRdb to 2015 to 2016). For the study in its entirety: To test whether fetal clonotypes persist, this study deep-sequenced TCR alpha and beta repertoires from monozygotic twins, from unrelated adults of various ages, and from cord blood. Replicate twin experiments were performed at different times using different library preparation protocols to rule out contamination.

Every donor was a healthy Caucasian. The twin cohort consisted of three pairs of female monozygotic twins, all aged roughly 18 to 29 years. CD4+ and CD8+ T cell populations were isolated with positive isolation kits from Invitrogen. This clonotype is a singleton in its sample. Its specific antigen is unknown. Per-base qualities were not stored, and no clone one base away is much larger. The library was built by means of 5' RACE. Instrument on record: Illumina HiSeq 2000. A universal primer binding site was introduced by template switching, and a unique molecular identifier was present in the final cDNA, enabling accurate counting of TCR cDNA molecules. First-strand cDNA for TCR alpha and beta chains was synthesized from specific primers in the conserved constant-segment region. Each cDNA library was double barcoded, with a SMART-Mk sample barcode plus Illumina barcodes, to control for contamination. Two successive PCR steps introduced TruSeq adapter sequences along with Illumina sample barcodes. Sequencing of the TCR alpha and beta cDNA libraries was done on the Illumina HiSeq platform using custom primers. The original pipeline was this. MiGEC was used to process raw reads and extract unique molecular identifiers, and MiXCR was used to find CDR3 positions. Recombination models were inferred per individual with the repgenHMM and IGoR tools using an EM algorithm. Shared clonotypes were analyzed with the tcR package in R, and sharing was normalized by the product of cloneset sizes. To study raw recombination without the effects of thymic and clonal selection, out-of-frame nonproductive sequences were analyzed. TCRdb ran its own pipeline on the public reads, namely fastp trimming at Q25 and MiXCR clone calling, and kept in-frame beta chains. Here each entry gathers all rows of one CDR3 protein and keeps the most common genes and DNA. TCRdb's processing, not the study's, gives the V and J calls here. In this sample the table shows approximately 500,000 distinct CDR3 sequences, approximately 25% of which occur a single time. The ten largest clones add up to over 2.5% of the sample.

The full study reports these points: Compared with coincidental sharing between unrelated individuals, out-of-frame TCR alpha sequences shared between twins showed an excess of sequences with low generation probability. Fewer insertions were carried by abundant cord blood beta clonotypes; a weaker similar trend was observed in young adult naive repertoires, while no such trend was observed in memory repertoires. Invariant T cells such as MAIT and iNKT could partly confound zero-insertion analyses, though diverse VJ usage argued against this for most clonotypes. Recombination models systematically underestimated out-of-frame TCR alpha sharing in monozygotic twins but agreed with sharing between unrelated individuals. Because the same donors could not be followed over many years, the conclusions depended on cross-sectional statistical analysis. In beta out-of-frame sequences, excess twin sharing was weaker, because having fewer shared sequences lowered the signal-to-noise ratio.

V lost 2 bases and J lost 3 bases; the stretch between them is 23 bases long. From the cysteine up to the phenylalanine, the CDR3 has a length of 18 residues. The sequence is cut down to CDR3 DNA, 54 bases in frame from base 1. Based on the germline V gene, the CDR1 and CDR2 sequences are MNHNS and SASEGT. These data also featured in a second study, about T cells expressing NK-cell markers. Drawing on the second study: Three sorted T-cell subsets (CD3+CD56+NKG2C+, CD3+CD56+NKG2C- and CD3+CD56-NKG2C+) from under 10 donors had their TCR beta-chain repertoires profiled. Among the eight sequenced donors, only one was HCMV-seronegative, while the other seven were HCMV-seropositive. To restrict sorting to alphabetaTCR-expressing T cells, an anti-gammadeltaTCR antibody was added in several experiments. For six donors, the dominant CD3+CD56+NKG2C+ clonotypes were among the top 10 CD8+ clonotypes and accounted for roughly 1.0-8% of CD8+ T cells. Those dominant clonotypes were again the most abundant among CD3+CD56-NKG2C+ cells in four donors, at about 25-65%. It remained unclear whether the expanded NKG2C-expressing T cell clones were specific for HCMV antigens. The eight sequenced donors were randomly selected healthy volunteers, three men and five women. A commercial ELISA kit detecting HCMV-specific IgG in serum was used to determine HCMV serostatus. MIGEC handled demultiplexing of the reads and grouping by UMI, while MiTCR was used to assemble and quantify clonotypes. To exclude erroneous sequences, any TCR cDNA sequence not supported by at least two reads was discarded. The tcR package was used for downstream repertoire analysis, and clonotypes were matched between fractions using CDR3 nucleotide sequence together with V segment. VDJmatch was used to annotate antigen specificity against VDJdb, with one amino acid substitution in CDR3 permitted.

The sequenced material came from CD4+ T cells sorted from blood. The sequence derives from a woman under 30 in good health. The chain is encoded by TRBV6-1 joined to TRBJ2-7, with the identity of the D gene unclear. The DNA sequence follows: TGTGCCAGCAGTGAATTGTCCGTGGTGTCGGCGGACCGCTACGAGCAGTACTTC. Protein translation: CASSELSVVSADRYEQYF.